The T cell receptor beta chain under discussion was sequenced for a study of post-analysis software for immune sequencing data. As for the study in general: Both relapsing-remitting and secondary progressive multiple sclerosis featured among the disease courses, as did progressive-relapsing multiple sclerosis. Broader study findings: There was significantly lower normalized Chao1 diversity in multiple sclerosis patients than in controls.

The TCR beta cDNA libraries contained unique molecular identifiers. A single record per CDR3 protein comes from TCRdb applying MiXCR to the PCR reads. The sample gives roughly 580,000 distinct CDR3 sequences, roughly two fifths of which show up once; around 1.7% is in the top ten. With regard to this clonotype: Its antigen is as yet unknown.

The TCR comes from a girl aged 5-17 years with multiple sclerosis. Specimen: blood.

The CDR3 DNA reads as TGTGCCAGCAGCGTAGACGGGGCGGCCAGGGGCACTGAAGCTTTCTTT. The encoded protein is CASSVDGAARGTEAFF. The V and J genes are TRBV9 and TRBJ1-1; a possible D gene is TRBD1 (6 bases). The V and J ends lost 0 bases and 4 bases respectively, with 16 bases between them. The CDR3 runs to 16 residues. Germline values: CDR1 SGDLS, CDR2 YYNGEE.